The source of this TCR beta chain is a study of T cell clones after liver transplantation. The assay was immunoSEQ multiplex PCR, and TCRdb's table has in-frame clones only and misses some. The table lists about 99,000 clones, around 84% of them singletons. This CDR3 has 15 amino acids. Germline-derived CDR1 and CDR2 are MNHEY and SMNVEV (reference sequence). J was trimmed by 2 bases and V by 6 bases; bases with no gene match: 6. The TCR sequence derives from a human patient who received a liver transplant. Some T cells may arise from the graft donor. V usage is TRBV27 and J usage is TRBJ2-3; 9 positions match TRBD2. This specimen consisted of CD4+ T cells from blood, obtained 47 months after liver transplant. In DNA, the CDR3 is TGTGCCAGCAGGGAGACTAGCGGCCACACAGATACGCAGTATTTT. This translates into CASRETSGHTDTQYF.